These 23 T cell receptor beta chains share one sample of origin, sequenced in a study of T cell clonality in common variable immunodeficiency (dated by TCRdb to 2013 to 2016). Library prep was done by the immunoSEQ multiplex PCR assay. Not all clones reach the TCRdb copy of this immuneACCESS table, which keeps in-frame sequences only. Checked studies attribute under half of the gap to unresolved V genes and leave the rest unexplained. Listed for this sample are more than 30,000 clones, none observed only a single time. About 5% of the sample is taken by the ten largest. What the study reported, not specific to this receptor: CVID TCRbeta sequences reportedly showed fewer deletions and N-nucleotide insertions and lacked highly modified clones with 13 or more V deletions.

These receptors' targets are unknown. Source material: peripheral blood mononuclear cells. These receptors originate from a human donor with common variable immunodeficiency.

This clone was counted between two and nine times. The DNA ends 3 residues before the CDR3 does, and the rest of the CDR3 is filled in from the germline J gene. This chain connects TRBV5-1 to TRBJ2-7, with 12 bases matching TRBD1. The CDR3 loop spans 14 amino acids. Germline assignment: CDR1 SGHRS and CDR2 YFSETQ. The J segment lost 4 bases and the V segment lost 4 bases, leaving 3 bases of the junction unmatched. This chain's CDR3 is CASSGGQGAYEQYF. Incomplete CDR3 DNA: TGCGCCAGCAGCGGGGGACAGGGGGCGTACGAG. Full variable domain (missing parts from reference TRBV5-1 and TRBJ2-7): KAGVTQTPRYLIKTRGQQVTLSCSPISGHRSVSWYQQTPGQGLQFLFEYFSETQRNKGNFPGRFSGRQFSNSRSEMNVSTLELGDSALYLCASSGGQGAYEQYFGPGTRLTVT.

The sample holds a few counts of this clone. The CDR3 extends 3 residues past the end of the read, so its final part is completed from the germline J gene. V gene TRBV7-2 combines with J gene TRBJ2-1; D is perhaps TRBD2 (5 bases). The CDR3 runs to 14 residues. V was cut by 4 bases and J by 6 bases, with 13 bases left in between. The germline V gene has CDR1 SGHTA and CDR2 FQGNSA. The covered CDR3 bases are TGTGCCAGCAGCTCGTTTCGGGGTCGCAATGAG. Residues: CASSSFRGRNE. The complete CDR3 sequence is CASSSFRGRNEQFF.

CDR3 DNA, as far as it was read: TGTGCCAGCAGCCTTTCCACAGGGCGCGATGAG. It is translated as CASSLSTGRDE. The whole CDR3 region reads CASSLSTGRDEQFF. The V call is TRBV7-9, the J call TRBJ2-1; a possible D gene is TRBD1 (6 bases). The read ends 3 residues early relative to the CDR3; the germline J gene fills the gap. The CDR3 has 14 amino acids. V gave up 5 bases and J gave up 8 bases, with 16 bases separating them. From germline, CDR1 is SEHNR and CDR2 FQNEAQ (reference sequence). Full variable domain (outside the CDR3, taken from reference TRBV7-9 and TRBJ2-1): DTGVSQNPRHKITKRGQNVTFRCDPISEHNRLYWYRQTLGQGPEFLTYFQNEAQLEKSRLLSDRFSAERPKGSFSTLEIQRTEQGDSAMYLCASSLSTGRDEQFFGPGTRLTVL.

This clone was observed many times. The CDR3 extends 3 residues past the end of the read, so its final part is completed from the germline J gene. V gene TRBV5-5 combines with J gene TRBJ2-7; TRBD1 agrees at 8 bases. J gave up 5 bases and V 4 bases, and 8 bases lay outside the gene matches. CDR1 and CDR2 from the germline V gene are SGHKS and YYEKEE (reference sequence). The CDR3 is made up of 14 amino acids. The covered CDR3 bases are TGTGCCAGCAGCCTGAGGACAGGGATCCACGAG. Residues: CASSLRTGIHE. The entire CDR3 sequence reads CASSLRTGIHEQYF. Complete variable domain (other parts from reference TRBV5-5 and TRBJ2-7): DAGVTQSPTHLIKTRGQQVTLRCSPISGHKSVSWYQQVLGQGPQFIFQYYEKEERGRGNFPDRFSARQFPNYSSELNVNALLLGDSALYLCASSLRTGIHEQYFGPGTRLTVT.

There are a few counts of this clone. The CDR3 region is CASSTESGGAETQYF. The part of the CDR3 DNA that was read is TGTGCCAGTAGTACAGAAAGCGGGGGGGCCGAGACC. The chain recombines TRBV19 with TRBJ2-5, with 10 bases aligning to TRBD2. The read falls 3 residues short of the CDR3 end, and the missing part is taken from the germline J gene. The CDR3 totals 15 residues. Germline trimming cut 4 bases from V and 5 bases from J; bases unmatched to any gene: 7. Looked up from germline, CDR1 is LNHDA and CDR2 is SQIVND (reference sequence).

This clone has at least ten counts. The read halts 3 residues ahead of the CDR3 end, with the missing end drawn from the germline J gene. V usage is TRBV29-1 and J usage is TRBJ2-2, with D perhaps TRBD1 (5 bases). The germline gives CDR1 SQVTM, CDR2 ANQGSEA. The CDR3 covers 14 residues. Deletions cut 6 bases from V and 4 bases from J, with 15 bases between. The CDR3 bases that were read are TGCAGCGTCACCCCCAGGGTCGGCACCGGGGAG. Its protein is CSVTPRVGTGE. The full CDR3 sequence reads CSVTPRVGTGELFF.

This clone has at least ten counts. CDR3 bases read: TGCGCCAGCAGCTTAATAGCGGGGGGGCTGGCAGATACG. This translates into CASSLIAGGLADT. The whole CDR3 reads CASSLIAGGLADTQYF. V usage is TRBV5-1 and J usage is TRBJ2-3; 11 bases are a match to TRBD2. The CDR3 is cut off 3 residues early in the read; its end comes from the germline J gene. Germline trimming cut 2 bases from V and 4 bases from J; bases unmatched to any gene: 6. There are 16 residues in the CDR3. Germline lookup yields CDR1 SGHRS and CDR2 YFSETQ.

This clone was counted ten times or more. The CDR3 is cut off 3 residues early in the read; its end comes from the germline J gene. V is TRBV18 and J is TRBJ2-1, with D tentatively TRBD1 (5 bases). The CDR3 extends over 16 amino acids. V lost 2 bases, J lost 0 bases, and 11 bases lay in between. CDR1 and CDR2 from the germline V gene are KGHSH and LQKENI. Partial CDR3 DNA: TGTGCCAGCTCACCATCGGGCAGGGCCTCCTACAATGAG. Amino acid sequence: CASSPSGRASYNE. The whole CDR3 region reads CASSPSGRASYNEQFF.

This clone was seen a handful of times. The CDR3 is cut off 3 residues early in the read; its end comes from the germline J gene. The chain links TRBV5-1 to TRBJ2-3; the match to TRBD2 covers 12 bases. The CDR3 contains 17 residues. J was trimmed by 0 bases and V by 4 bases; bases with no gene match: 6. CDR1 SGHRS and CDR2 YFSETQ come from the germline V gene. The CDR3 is CASSLGLAGTSTDTQYF. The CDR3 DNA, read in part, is TGCGCCAGCAGCCTAGGACTAGCGGGGACAAGCACAGATACG. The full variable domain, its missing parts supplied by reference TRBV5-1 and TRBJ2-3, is KAGVTQTPRYLIKTRGQQVTLSCSPISGHRSVSWYQQTPGQGLQFLFEYFSETQRNKGNFPGRFSGRQFSNSRSEMNVSTLELGDSALYLCASSLGLAGTSTDTQYFGPGTRLTVL.

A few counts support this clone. The CDR3 loop is CASSRQANYEQYF. The CDR3 bases that were read are TGTGCCAGCAGTAGACAGGCCAACTACGAG. The gene calls are TRBV6-2 or TRBV6-3 and TRBJ2-7; TRBD1 is a possible D gene (6 bases). The read terminates 3 residues ahead of where the CDR3 ends, so the germline J gene completes it. This CDR3 is built from 13 residues. V was cut by 5 bases and J by 3 bases, with 11 bases left in between. Germline CDR1 is MNHEY and CDR2 is SVGEGT.

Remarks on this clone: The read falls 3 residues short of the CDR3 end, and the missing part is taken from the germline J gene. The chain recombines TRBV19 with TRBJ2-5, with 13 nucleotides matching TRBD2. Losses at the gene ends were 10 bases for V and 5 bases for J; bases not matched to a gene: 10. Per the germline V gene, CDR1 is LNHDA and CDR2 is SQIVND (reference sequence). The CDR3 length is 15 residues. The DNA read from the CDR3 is TGTGCCACCTGTACTAGCGGGGGGGCCCTGGAGACC. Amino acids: CATCTSGGALET. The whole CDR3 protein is CATCTSGGALETQYF.

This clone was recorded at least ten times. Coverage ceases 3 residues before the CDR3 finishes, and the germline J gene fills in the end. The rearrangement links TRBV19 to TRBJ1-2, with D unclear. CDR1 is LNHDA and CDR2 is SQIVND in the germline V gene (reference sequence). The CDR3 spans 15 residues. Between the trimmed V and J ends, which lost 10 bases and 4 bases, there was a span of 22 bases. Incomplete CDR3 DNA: TGTGCCACCGAATTCGGTGGGCGCTTCGGCTATGGC. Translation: CATEFGGRFGYG. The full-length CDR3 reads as CATEFGGRFGYGYTF.

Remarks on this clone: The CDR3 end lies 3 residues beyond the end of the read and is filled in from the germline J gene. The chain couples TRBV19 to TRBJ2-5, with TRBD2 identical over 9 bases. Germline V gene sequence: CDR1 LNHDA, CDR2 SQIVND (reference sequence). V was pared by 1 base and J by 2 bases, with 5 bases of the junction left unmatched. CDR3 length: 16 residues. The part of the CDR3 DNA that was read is TGTGCCAGTAGTATAGCGGCGGGGGGGTTACAAGAGACC. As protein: CASSIAAGGLQET. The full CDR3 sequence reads CASSIAAGGLQETQYF. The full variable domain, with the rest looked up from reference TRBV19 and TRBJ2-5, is DGGITQSPKYLFRKEGQNVTLSCEQNLNHDAMYWYRQDPGQGLRLIYYSQIVNDFQKGDIAEGYSVSREKKESFPLTVTSAQKNPTAFYLCASSIAAGGLQETQYFGPGTRLLVL.

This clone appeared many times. Partial CDR3 DNA: TGCGCCAGCAGCATGAGGACTAGCGGGGGGTCACAAGAGACC. The encoded protein is CASSMRTSGGSQET. The whole CDR3 region reads CASSMRTSGGSQETQYF. The rearrangement links TRBV5-1 to TRBJ2-5; TRBD2 matches 14 bases. The CDR3 is cut off 3 residues early in the read; its end comes from the germline J gene. CDR3 size: 17 residues. The germline V gene encodes CDR1 SGHRS and CDR2 YFSETQ. The V and J ends lost 4 bases and 2 bases, in that order; junction bases with no gene match: 7.

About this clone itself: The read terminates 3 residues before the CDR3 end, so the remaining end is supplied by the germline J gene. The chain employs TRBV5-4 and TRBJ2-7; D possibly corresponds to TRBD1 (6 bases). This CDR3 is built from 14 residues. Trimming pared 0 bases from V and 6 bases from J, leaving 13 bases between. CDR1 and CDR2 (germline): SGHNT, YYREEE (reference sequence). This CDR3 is CASSLDREISEQYF. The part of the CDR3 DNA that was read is TGTGCCAGCAGCTTGGACAGGGAGATAAGCGAG.

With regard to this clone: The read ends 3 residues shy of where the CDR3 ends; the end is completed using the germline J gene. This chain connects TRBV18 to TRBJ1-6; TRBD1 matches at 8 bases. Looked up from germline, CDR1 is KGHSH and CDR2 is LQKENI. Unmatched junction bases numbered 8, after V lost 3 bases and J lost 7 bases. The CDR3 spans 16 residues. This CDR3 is CASSPVDRVINSPLHF. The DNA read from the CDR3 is TGTGCCAGCTCACCCGTGGACAGGGTGATCAATTCACCC.

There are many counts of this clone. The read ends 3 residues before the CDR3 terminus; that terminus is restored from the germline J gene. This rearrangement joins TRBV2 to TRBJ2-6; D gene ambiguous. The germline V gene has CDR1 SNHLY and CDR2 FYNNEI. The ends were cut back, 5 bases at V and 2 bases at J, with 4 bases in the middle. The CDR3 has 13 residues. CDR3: CASSRAGANVLTF. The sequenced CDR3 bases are TGTGCCAGCAGTCGGGCTGGGGCCAACGTC. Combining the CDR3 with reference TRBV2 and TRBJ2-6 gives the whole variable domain EPEVTQTPSHQVTQMGQEVILRCVPISNHLYFYWYRQILGQKVEFLVSFYNNEISEKSEIFDDQFSVERPDGSNFTLKIRSTKLEDSAMYFCASSRAGANVLTFGAGSRLTVL.

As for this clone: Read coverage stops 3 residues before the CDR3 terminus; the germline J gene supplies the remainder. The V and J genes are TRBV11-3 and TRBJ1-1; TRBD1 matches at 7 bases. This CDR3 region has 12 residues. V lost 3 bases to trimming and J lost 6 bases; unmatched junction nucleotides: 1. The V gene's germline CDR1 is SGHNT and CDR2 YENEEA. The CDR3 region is CASSFGQAEAFF. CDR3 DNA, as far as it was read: TGTGCCAGCAGCTTTGGACAGGCTGAA.

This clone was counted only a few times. The part of the CDR3 DNA that was read is TGTGCCAGCTCACCACCGCCCAAGACAGGGGGCGGAAACACC. It encodes CASSPPPKTGGGNT. The whole CDR3 region reads CASSPPPKTGGGNTIYF. V and J are TRBV18 and TRBJ1-3; TRBD1 agrees at 10 bases. The CDR3 end is not reached by the read, which stops 3 residues before it; the germline J gene fills it in. CDR1 is KGHSH and CDR2 is LQKENI in the germline V gene. The CDR3 totals 17 residues. With 0 bases clipped from V and 4 bases from J, the junction kept 6 bases outside the gene matches.

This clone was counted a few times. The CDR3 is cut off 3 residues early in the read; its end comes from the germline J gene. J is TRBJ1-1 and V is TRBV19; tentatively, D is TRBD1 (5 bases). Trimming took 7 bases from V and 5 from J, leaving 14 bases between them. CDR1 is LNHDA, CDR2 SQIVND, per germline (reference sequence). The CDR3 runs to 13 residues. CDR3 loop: CASTPGFRTEAFF. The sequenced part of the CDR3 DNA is TGTGCCAGTACCCCAGGGTTCCGAACTGAA. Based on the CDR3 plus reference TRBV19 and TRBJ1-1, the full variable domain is DGGITQSPKYLFRKEGQNVTLSCEQNLNHDAMYWYRQDPGQGLRLIYYSQIVNDFQKGDIAEGYSVSREKKESFPLTVTSAQKNPTAFYLCASTPGFRTEAFFGQGTRLTVV.

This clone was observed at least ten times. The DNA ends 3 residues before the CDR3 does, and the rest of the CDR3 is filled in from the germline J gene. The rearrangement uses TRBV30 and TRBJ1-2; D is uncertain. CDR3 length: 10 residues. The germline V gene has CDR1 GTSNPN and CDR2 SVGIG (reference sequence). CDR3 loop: CACTGIGYTF. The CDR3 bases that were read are TGTGCCTGTACGGGGATAGGC.

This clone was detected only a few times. CDR3 bases read: TGTGCCAGCAGCTTAAATTCGGGGGACGGGGAG. It codes for CASSLNSGDGE. The whole CDR3 sequence reads CASSLNSGDGELFF. The rearrangement links TRBV7-3 to TRBJ2-2; a possible D gene is TRBD2 (6 bases). The DNA ends 3 residues before the CDR3 does, and the rest of the CDR3 is filled in from the germline J gene. CDR1 and CDR2 from the germline V gene are SGHTA and FQGTGA. V was pared by 1 base and J by 7 bases, with 10 bases between. This CDR3 has 14 amino acids.

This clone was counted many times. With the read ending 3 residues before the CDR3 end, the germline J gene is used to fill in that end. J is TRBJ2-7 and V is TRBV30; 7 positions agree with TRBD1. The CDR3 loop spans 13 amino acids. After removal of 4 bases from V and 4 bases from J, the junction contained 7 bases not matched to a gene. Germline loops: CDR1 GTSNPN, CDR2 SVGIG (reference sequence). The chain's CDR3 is CAWTGTAPYEQYF. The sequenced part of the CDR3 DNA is TGTGCCTGGACAGGGACAGCCCCATACGAG.